This entry features one T cell receptor (beta chain) sequence. Its target is unknown. Sequencing was performed with immunoSEQ multiplex PCR; in TCRdb, only in-frame clones are kept and a portion is missing. The sample carries some 240,000 clones, approximately 65% recorded once. Per the germline V gene, CDR1 is SGHNT and CDR2 is YENEEA. The CDR3 extends over 16 amino acids. V lost 1 base and J lost 6, with 19 bases in between. This specimen belongs to a study of shared clonotypes between healthy human individuals. Findings and caveats of the study: As a rule, naive subsets had a larger estimated richness than memory subsets.

Adult Caucasians living in Nashville, Tennessee made up all of the donors. CD4+ cells were split into CD45RA+ naive and CD45RA-negative memory subsets. This chain links TRBV11-3 with TRBJ2-7; D assignment may be TRBD1 or TRBD2 (5 bases each). Sequenced input: memory CD4+ T cells sorted from blood. Noted subset: CD45RA-negative fraction. This clonotype originated in a man aged 25-40 years in good health. CDR3 in amino acids: CASSLALPGTKCEQYF. In DNA form, the CDR3 reads TGTGCCAGCAGCTTAGCCCTGCCCGGGACGAAGTGCGAGCAGTACTTC.